This note documents a single T cell receptor beta chain sequence. Antigen: not known. The sample belongs to a study of vaccination and CD4 T cells after COVID-19. Whole-study findings and limits: Median counts of SARS-CoV-2-reactive clonotypes increased from around 21 to 38; this difference was not significant.

Stated treatment: approximately 9-day PBMC culture with coronavirus spike peptide pools or control peptides (ViraFEST assay). The Oncomine TCR Beta short-read assay was applied to DNA of cultured CD4+ T cells. TCRdb reanalysed the PCR reads using MiXCR and keeps one entry per CDR3 protein. The data show about 22,000 distinct CDR3 sequences, 62% seen once. This TCR came from a human donor who received a COVID-19 vaccine. Sequenced here: CD4+ T cells from blood, cultured in vitro, sampled before SARS-CoV-2 vaccination.

The chain's CDR3 is CASSMGSNQPQHF. Here the CDR3 DNA reads TGTGCCAGTAGTATGGGTAGCAATCAGCCCCAGCATTTT. The rearrangement links TRBV19 to TRBJ1-5, with no clear D. The V and J ends lost 3 bases and 0 bases respectively, with 3 bases between them. The germline gives CDR1 LNHDA, CDR2 SQIVND (reference sequence). The CDR3 runs to 13 residues.